The 30 T cell receptor beta chains given below trace back to one sample, sequenced in a study of human T cells and chemical hapten exposure. Time point described: pre-sensitization, week 0. Treatment meaning: therapeutic diphenylcyclopropenone sensitization with weekly scalp DPC. TCRdb re-called the RACE reads through MiXCR, storing one row per CDR3 protein. The sample contains around 330,000 distinct CDR3 sequences, about 5.4% of which appear only once. This specimen consisted of whole blood, obtained in connection with sensitization to the hapten diphenylcyclopropenone (DPC). Receptor source: a woman aged 18-35 years with alopecia areata. Some clones in this sample may be carry-over from other donors' samples.

This clonotype has ten or more counts. V and J are TRBV18 and TRBJ2-5; D is unclear. CDR3 size: 15 residues. V gave up 0 bases and J gave up 5 bases, with 13 bases separating them. Germline V gives CDR1 KGHSH, CDR2 LQKENI. The CDR3 protein is CASSPPGRPRETQYF. CDR3 bases: TGTGCCAGCTCACCACCAGGACGGCCGCGGGAGACCCAGTACTTC.

This clonotype came up a few times. The gene calls are TRBV4-1 and TRBJ2-7; D may be TRBD1 (7 bases). CDR1 and CDR2 (germline): MGHRA, YSYEKL. The CDR3 spans 14 residues. Trimming left V 3 bases short and J 8 bases short, with 17 bases between. The CDR3 nucleotides read TGCGCCAGCAGCCAGGGAGGACAGGTACGAAAGCAGTACTTC. It specifies CASSQGGQVRKQYF.

In this sample, this clonotype turned up a few times. The J gene is TRBJ2-3, the V gene TRBV6-5; maybe TRBD2 (7 bases). Germline loops: CDR1 MNHEY, CDR2 SVGAGI. The ends were cut back, 7 bases at V and 2 bases at J, with 22 bases in the middle. The CDR3 spans 17 residues. DNA for the CDR3: TGTGCCAGCACTCCTAAGTGGGCGGGGGCCTTCACAGATACGCAGTATTTT. Protein: CASTPKWAGAFTDTQYF.

The gene calls are TRBV2 and TRBJ2-4; a weak D match, TRBD2 (5 bases). The CDR3 runs to 13 residues. Germline CDR1 reads SNHLY; CDR2 reads FYNNEI. The V and J ends lost 7 bases and 3 bases respectively, with 10 bases between them. The CDR3 protein is CASTGLFKNIQYF. The CDR3 DNA reads as TGTGCCAGCACGGGGTTATTCAAAAACATTCAGTACTTC.

A few counts support this clonotype. CDR3 protein: CASSSTSGSYEQYF. As DNA, the CDR3 is TGTGCCAGCAGCTCTACTAGCGGCTCCTACGAGCAGTACTTC. The chain links TRBV7-2 to TRBJ2-7, with 8 bases identical to TRBD2. J was trimmed by 0 bases and V by 4 bases; bases with no gene match: 2. This CDR3 region has 14 residues. CDR1 and CDR2 from the germline V gene are SGHTA and FQGNSA.

This clonotype was counted between two and nine times. V usage is TRBV29-1 and J usage is TRBJ2-1; the D is unclear. Germline V gene lookup returns CDR1 SQVTM and CDR2 ANQGSEA. The V end was cut by 0 bases, the J end by 4 bases, with 7 bases between. This CDR3 has 13 residues. The CDR3 DNA is TGCAGCGTTGAAGAGGCAGTTTACAATGAGCAGTTCTTC. Translated, it gives CSVEEAVYNEQFF.

The chain recombines TRBV7-2 with TRBJ2-7, with unresolved D. The CDR3 has 11 residues. Germline loops: CDR1 SGHTA, CDR2 FQGNSA. The V end was cut by 2 bases, the J end by 7 bases, with 6 bases between. The CDR3 region has the DNA TGTGCCAGCAGCTTAACCCTTGAGCAGTACTTC. It is translated as CASSLTLEQYF.

The chain carries TRBV7-2 and TRBJ1-4; 10 bases map to TRBD1. The J segment lost 5 bases and the V segment lost 8 bases, leaving 11 bases of the junction unmatched. This CDR3 has 16 residues. CDR1 and CDR2 from the germline V gene are SGHTA and FQGNSA. The DNA of the CDR3 is TGTGCCAGCCGACTCACTCCGGGACAGGGGAATGAAAAACTGTTTTTT. The encoded protein is CASRLTPGQGNEKLFF.

The table lists this clonotype with many counts. The gene calls are TRBV12-3 or TRBV12-4 and TRBJ1-4, with no clear D. The CDR3 extends over 15 amino acids. Trimming cost V 0 bases and J 1 base, with 6 bases left between them. CDR3 DNA sequence: TGTGCCAGCAGTTTAGCTGGCGTAACTAATGAAAAACTGTTTTTT. Protein: CASSLAGVTNEKLFF.

The genes are TRBV28 and TRBJ2-1; no clear D gene. The V end lost 6 bases, the J end lost 7 bases, and 19 bases lay between the germline ends. Germline CDR1 is MDHEN and CDR2 is SYDVKM. CDR3 length equals 15 residues. CDR3 coding DNA: TGTGCCAGCAGCCGAGGTGCCTTTCGGCCGAATGAGCAGTTCTTC. It translates to CASSRGAFRPNEQFF.

This clonotype appeared a few times. This chain links TRBV7-9 with TRBJ2-2, with D tentatively TRBD2 (5 bases). V shed 1 base and J shed 2 bases, with 14 bases lying between them. The V gene's germline CDR1 is SEHNR and CDR2 FQNEAQ (reference sequence). This CDR3 comprises 17 residues. The chain's CDR3 is CASSLGLPALNTGELFF. DNA for the CDR3: TGTGCCAGCAGCTTAGGACTACCCGCCCTTAACACCGGGGAGCTGTTTTTT.

This clonotype was recorded a few times. This chain links TRBV19 with TRBJ1-4; D might be TRBD1 (5 bases). Trimming removed 10 bases at V and 7 bases at J, with 10 bases between. CDR3 length: 11 amino acids. Per the germline V gene, CDR1 is LNHDA and CDR2 is SQIVND (reference sequence). CDR3 nucleotide sequence: TGTGCCACCCAGGGCCTTGAAAAACTGTTTTTT. Translation: CATQGLEKLFF.

This clonotype came up many times. The chain uses TRBV3-1 and TRBJ2-5; D uncertain. V lost 5 bases and J lost 3, with 7 bases in between. The CDR3 extends over 12 amino acids. In germline, CDR1 is LGHDT, CDR2 YNNKEL (reference sequence). Here the CDR3 reads CASSVEKETQYF. CDR3 coding DNA: TGTGCCAGCAGCGTCGAGAAAGAGACCCAGTACTTC.

The chain links TRBV4-3 to TRBJ1-1; D is undetermined. Germline V gene data show CDR1 as LGHNA and CDR2 as YSLEER. This CDR3 comprises 16 residues. V lost 0 bases to trimming and J lost 7 bases, with 18 bases between them. The CDR3 spells CASSQDVLGLGDEAFF. The CDR3 coding sequence is TGCGCCAGCAGCCAAGATGTGTTGGGGTTGGGTGATGAAGCTTTCTTT.

This clonotype was counted many times. The rearrangement uses TRBV7-6 and TRBJ2-2; D unclear. V was shortened by 0 bases and J by 7 bases, with 3 bases between the two germline ends. Germline values: CDR1 SGHVS, CDR2 FNYEAQ. This CDR3 region has 12 residues. CDR3 bases: TGTGCCAGCAGCTTAGCAGGCGGGGAGCTGTTTTTT. It is translated as CASSLAGGELFF.

This clonotype was counted a few times. The gene calls are TRBV5-1 and TRBJ2-7; 8 bases map to TRBD1. V shed 5 bases and J 3 bases; nucleotides not matched to a gene: 4. The CDR3 length is 13 residues. Germline loops: CDR1 SGHRS, CDR2 YFSETQ. The CDR3 DNA sequence: TGCGCCAGCAGTCGGGGACAGGTCTACGAGCAGTACTTC. Its translation: CASSRGQVYEQYF.

In its sample, this clonotype was seen many times. The chain recombines TRBV27 with TRBJ1-5; D remains ambiguous. Germline CDR1 is MNHEY and CDR2 is SMNVEV (reference sequence). V gave up 5 bases and J gave up 2 bases, with 13 bases separating them. The CDR3 is made up of 15 amino acids. The CDR3 coding sequence is TGTGCCAGCAGTCCTTCAAGGGTGGGCAATCAGCCCCAGCATTTT. It codes for CASSPSRVGNQPQHF.

This clonotype was detected many times. The V and J genes are TRBV12-3 or TRBV12-4 and TRBJ1-5; TRBD1 might be the D (6 bases). The V end was cut by 7 bases, the J end by 4 bases, with 11 bases between. CDR3 length equals 13 residues. The CDR3 DNA reads as TGTGCCAGCAACAGGCAGGGGAATCAGCCCCAGCATTTT. It specifies CASNRQGNQPQHF.

This clonotype was seen repeatedly, ten times or more. V gene TRBV3-1 combines with J gene TRBJ1-4, with TRBD1 as a possible D gene (6 bases). Deletions cut 7 bases from V and 5 bases from J, with 17 bases between. The CDR3 totals 15 residues. The germline V gene has CDR1 LGHDT and CDR2 YNNKEL (reference sequence). For the CDR3, the DNA is TGTGCCAGCACTCGAGGGGGAGGCGGAAATGAAAAACTGTTTTTT. Amino acids: CASTRGGGGNEKLFF. Full variable domain (remainder filled in from reference TRBV3-1 and TRBJ1-4): DTAVSQTPKYLVTQMGNDKSIKCEQNLGHDTMYWYKQDSKKFLKIMFSYNNKELIINETVPNRFSPKSPDKAHLNLHINSLELGDSAVYFCASTRGGGGNEKLFFGSGTQLSVL.

The chain combines TRBV3-1 with TRBJ2-2, with unresolved D. The CDR3 has 15 residues. Germline V lookup: CDR1 LGHDT, CDR2 YNNKEL (reference sequence). V gave up 0 bases and J gave up 4 bases, with 9 bases separating them. The CDR3 coding sequence is TGTGCCAGCAGCCAAGAAGGTCTTTCCACCGGGGAGCTGTTTTTT. Its translation: CASSQEGLSTGELFF.

This clonotype was counted at least ten times. The chain joins TRBV12-3 or TRBV12-4 to TRBJ1-1; D gene uncertain. V shed 0 bases and J shed 11 bases, with 13 bases lying between them. The CDR3 has 13 residues. DNA of the CDR3: TGTGCCAGCAGTTTAGCCGGGAACGGCTTGGCTTTCTTT. This gives the protein CASSLAGNGLAFF.

This clonotype appeared many times. The V call is TRBV15, the J call TRBJ2-2; perhaps TRBD1 as D (6 bases). Germline V lookup: CDR1 LNHNV, CDR2 YYDKDF (reference sequence). Deletions cut 0 bases from V and 3 bases from J, with 20 bases between. This CDR3 is built from 19 residues. In DNA form, the CDR3 reads TGTGCCACCAGCAGAGAGGGCAGGGGCTCGAGTCTTTACACCGGGGAGCTGTTTTTT. Translated, it gives CATSREGRGSSLYTGELFF.

The genes are TRBV7-2 and TRBJ2-3; D is uncertain. The germline V gene has CDR1 SGHTA and CDR2 FQGNSA. Trimming removed 1 base from V and 3 bases from J, with 11 bases in between. The CDR3 length is 15 residues. CDR3 coding DNA: TGTGCCAGCAGCTTAGATCCTAATCCTACAGATACGCAGTATTTT. Protein sequence: CASSLDPNPTDTQYF.

The sample holds many counts of this clonotype. The CDR3 here is CASSTSSYNEQFF. As DNA, the CDR3 is TGTGCCAGCAGCACGAGCTCCTACAATGAGCAGTTCTTC. J is TRBJ2-1 and V is TRBV7-2; D is undetermined. Germline CDR1 is SGHTA and CDR2 is FQGNSA. There are 13 residues in the CDR3. The V gene lost 5 bases and the J gene lost 0 bases, with 5 bases spanning the gap. Full variable domain (outside the CDR3, taken from reference TRBV7-2 and TRBJ2-1): GAGVSQSPSNKVTEKGKDVELRCDPISGHTALYWYRQSLGQGLEFLIYFQGNSAPDKSGLPSDRFSAERTGGSVSTLTIQRTQQEDSAVYLCASSTSSYNEQFFGPGTRLTVL.

This clonotype came up a few times. The chain combines TRBV5-5 with TRBJ1-1; perhaps TRBD1 as D (5 bases). Trimming stripped 2 bases from V and 4 bases from J, with 12 bases between. There are 14 residues in the CDR3. From germline, CDR1 is SGHKS and CDR2 YYEKEE (reference sequence). The CDR3 nucleotides read TGTGCCAGCAGCTTTGCCAGGGCTGTCACTGAAGCTTTCTTT. Translating gives CASSFARAVTEAFF.

This clonotype was seen a few times. The genes are TRBV14 and TRBJ2-1; 7 bases are shared with TRBD1. CDR1 SGHDN and CDR2 FVKESK come from the germline V gene. The V segment lost 4 bases and the J segment 0 bases; nucleotides outside the gene matches: 6. The CDR3 has 16 amino acids. In DNA form, the CDR3 reads TGTGCCAGCAGCCCTCAACAGGGGAGCTCCTACAATGAGCAGTTCTTC. Protein sequence: CASSPQQGSSYNEQFF.

Only a few counts were recorded for this clonotype. The rearrangement links TRBV10-3 to TRBJ2-1; possible D gene TRBD2, 5 bases. Germline CDR1 is ENHRY and CDR2 is SYGVKD. CDR3 length equals 14 residues. V was trimmed by 0 bases and J by 4 bases, leaving 7 bases between them. Written as DNA, the CDR3 is TGTGCCATCAGTGAGTCCGGGGAGTACAATGAGCAGTTCTTC. It specifies CAISESGEYNEQFF.

V is TRBV7-9 and J is TRBJ1-5; D is uncertain. This CDR3 region has 16 residues. Per the germline V gene, CDR1 is SEHNR and CDR2 is FQNEAQ (reference sequence). The germline V and J ends were trimmed by 5 bases and 0 bases, with 14 bases remaining between them. The CDR3, as DNA: TGTGCCAGCAGCCCTCTGGGGAGTTATAGCAATCAGCCCCAGCATTTT. Amino acid sequence: CASSPLGSYSNQPQHF.

This clonotype was detected ten times or more. This chain uses TRBV19 with TRBJ2-1; 13 bases are a match to TRBD2. Trimming at V came to 5 bases and at J to 8 bases, leaving 6 bases not matched to a gene. Germline V gives CDR1 LNHDA, CDR2 SQIVND (reference sequence). The CDR3 is made up of 15 amino acids. Written as DNA, the CDR3 is TGTGCCAGTAGTGTAGGACTAGCGGGGGTCCATGAGCAGTTCTTC. Protein sequence: CASSVGLAGVHEQFF.

This clonotype was detected many times. J is TRBJ2-1 and V is TRBV29-1; D unclear. This CDR3 is built from 13 residues. Between the trimmed V and J ends, which lost 4 bases and 0 bases, there was a span of 7 bases. Germline V gene lookup returns CDR1 SQVTM and CDR2 ANQGSEA. The CDR3 nucleotides read TGCAGCGTTGTCACGAGCTCCTACAATGAGCAGTTCTTC. This gives the protein CSVVTSSYNEQFF.